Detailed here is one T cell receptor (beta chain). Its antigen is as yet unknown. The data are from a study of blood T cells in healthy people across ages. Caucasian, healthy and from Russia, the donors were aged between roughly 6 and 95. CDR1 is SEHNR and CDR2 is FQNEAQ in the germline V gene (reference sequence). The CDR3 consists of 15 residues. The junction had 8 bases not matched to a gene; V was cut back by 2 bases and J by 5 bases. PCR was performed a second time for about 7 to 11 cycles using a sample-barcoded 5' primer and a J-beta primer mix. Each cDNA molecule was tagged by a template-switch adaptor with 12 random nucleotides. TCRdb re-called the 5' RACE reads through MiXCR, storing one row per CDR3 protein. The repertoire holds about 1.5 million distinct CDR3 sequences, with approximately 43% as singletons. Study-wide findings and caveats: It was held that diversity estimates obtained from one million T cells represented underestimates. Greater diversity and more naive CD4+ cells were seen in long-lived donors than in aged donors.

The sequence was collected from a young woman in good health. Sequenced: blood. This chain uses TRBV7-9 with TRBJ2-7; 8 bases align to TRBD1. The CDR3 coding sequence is TGTGCCAGCAGCTTAACGATACAGGGGGTCCACGAGCAGTACTTC. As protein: CASSLTIQGVHEQYF. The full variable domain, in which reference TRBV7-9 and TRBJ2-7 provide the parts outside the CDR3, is DTGVSQNPRHKITKRGQNVTFRCDPISEHNRLYWYRQTLGQGPEFLTYFQNEAQLEKSRLLSDRFSAERPKGSFSTLEIQRTEQGDSAMYLCASSLTIQGVHEQYFGPGTRLTVT.